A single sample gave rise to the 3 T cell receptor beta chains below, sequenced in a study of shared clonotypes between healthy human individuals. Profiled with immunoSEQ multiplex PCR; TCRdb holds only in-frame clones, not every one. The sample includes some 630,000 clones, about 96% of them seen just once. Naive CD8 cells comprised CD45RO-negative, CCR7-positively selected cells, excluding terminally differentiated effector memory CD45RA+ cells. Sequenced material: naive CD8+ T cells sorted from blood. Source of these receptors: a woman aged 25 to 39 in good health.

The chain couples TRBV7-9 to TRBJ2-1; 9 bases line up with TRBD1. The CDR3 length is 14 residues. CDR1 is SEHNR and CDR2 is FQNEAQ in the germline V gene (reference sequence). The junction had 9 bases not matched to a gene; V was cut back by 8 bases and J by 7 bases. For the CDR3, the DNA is TGTGCCAGCCGTGGGACAGGGACATTAAATGAGCAGTTCTTC. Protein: CASRGTGTLNEQFF.

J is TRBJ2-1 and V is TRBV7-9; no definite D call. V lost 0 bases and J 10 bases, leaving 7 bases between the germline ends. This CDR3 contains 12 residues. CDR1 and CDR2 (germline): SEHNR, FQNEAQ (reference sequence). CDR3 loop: CASSLAGREQFF. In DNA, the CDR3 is TGTGCCAGCAGCTTAGCCGGACGGGAGCAGTTCTTC.

CDR3 nucleotide sequence: TGTGCCAGCAGCCAAGATATTACTAGTTCCTACAATGAGCAGTTCTTC. As protein: CASSQDITSSYNEQFF. The chain employs TRBV14 and TRBJ2-1; D perhaps matches TRBD2 (5 bases). The CDR3 is 16 residues long. The V gene's germline CDR1 is SGHDN and CDR2 FVKESK. Between the trimmed V and J ends, which lost 0 bases and 1 base, there was a span of 10 bases.